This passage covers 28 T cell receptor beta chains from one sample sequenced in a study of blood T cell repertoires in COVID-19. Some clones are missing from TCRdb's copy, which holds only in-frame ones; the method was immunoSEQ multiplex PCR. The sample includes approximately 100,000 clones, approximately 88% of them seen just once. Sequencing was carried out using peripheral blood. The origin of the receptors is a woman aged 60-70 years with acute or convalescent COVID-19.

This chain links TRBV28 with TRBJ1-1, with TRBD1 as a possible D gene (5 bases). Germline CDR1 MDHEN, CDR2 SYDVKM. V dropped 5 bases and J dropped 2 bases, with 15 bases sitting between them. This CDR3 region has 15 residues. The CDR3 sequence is CASSVGWGVNTEAFF. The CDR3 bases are TGTGCCAGCAGTGTAGGGTGGGGGGTTAACACTGAAGCTTTCTTT.

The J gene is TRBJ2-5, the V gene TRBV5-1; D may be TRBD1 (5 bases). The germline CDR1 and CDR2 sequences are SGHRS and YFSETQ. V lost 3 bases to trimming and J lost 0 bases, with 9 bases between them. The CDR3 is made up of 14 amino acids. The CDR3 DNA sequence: TGCGCCAGCAGCTATCAGGGATACCAAGAGACCCAGTACTTC. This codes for CASSYQGYQETQYF.

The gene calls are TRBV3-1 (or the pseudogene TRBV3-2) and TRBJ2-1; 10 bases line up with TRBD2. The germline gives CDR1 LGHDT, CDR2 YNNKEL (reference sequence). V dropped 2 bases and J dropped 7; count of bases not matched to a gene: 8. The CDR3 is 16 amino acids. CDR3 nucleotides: TGTGCCAGCAGCCAAAGGAGCGGGAGGGGGTGGAATGAGCAGTTCTTC. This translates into CASSQRSGRGWNEQFF.

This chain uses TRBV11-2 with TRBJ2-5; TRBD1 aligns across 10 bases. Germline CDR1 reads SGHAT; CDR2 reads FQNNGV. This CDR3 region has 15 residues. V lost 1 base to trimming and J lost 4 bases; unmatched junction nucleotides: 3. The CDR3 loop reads CASSLGQGAGETQYF. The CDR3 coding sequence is TGTGCCAGCAGCTTAGGACAGGGGGCCGGAGAGACCCAGTACTTC.

The CDR3 DNA is TGTGCCAGCAGCCGTTTTGGGGCGACGGACACTGAAGCTTTCTTT. Its protein is CASSRFGATDTEAFF. The chain is built from TRBV7-9 and TRBJ1-1; D is perhaps TRBD1 (5 bases). CDR3 length: 15 residues. Germline CDR1 SEHNR, CDR2 FQNEAQ (reference sequence). Trimming removed 5 bases from V and 3 bases from J, with 16 bases in between. The full variable domain, its missing parts supplied by reference TRBV7-9 and TRBJ1-1, is DTGVSQNPRHKITKRGQNVTFRCDPISEHNRLYWYRQTLGQGPEFLTYFQNEAQLEKSRLLSDRFSAERPKGSFSTLEIQRTEQGDSAMYLCASSRFGATDTEAFFGQGTRLTVV.

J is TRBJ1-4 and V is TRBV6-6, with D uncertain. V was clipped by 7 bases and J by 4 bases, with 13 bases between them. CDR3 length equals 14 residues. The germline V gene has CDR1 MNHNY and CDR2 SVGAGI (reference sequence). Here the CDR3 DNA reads TGTGCCAGCACCGACGTGACTGATAATGAAAAACTGTTTTTT. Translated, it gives CASTDVTDNEKLFF.

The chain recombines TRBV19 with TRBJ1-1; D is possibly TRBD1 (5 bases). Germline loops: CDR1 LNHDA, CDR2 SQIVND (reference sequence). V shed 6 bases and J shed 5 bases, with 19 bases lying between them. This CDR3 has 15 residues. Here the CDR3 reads CASRGAVEEVTEAFF. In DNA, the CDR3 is TGTGCCAGTAGAGGGGCCGTGGAAGAGGTGACTGAAGCTTTCTTT.

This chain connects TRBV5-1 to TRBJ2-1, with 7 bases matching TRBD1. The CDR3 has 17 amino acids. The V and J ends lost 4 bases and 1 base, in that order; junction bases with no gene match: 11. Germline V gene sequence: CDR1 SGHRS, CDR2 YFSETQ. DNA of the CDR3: TGCGCCAGCAGCATTAACAGGGGCGAAGGGTCCTACAATGAGCAGTTCTTC. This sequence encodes CASSINRGEGSYNEQFF.

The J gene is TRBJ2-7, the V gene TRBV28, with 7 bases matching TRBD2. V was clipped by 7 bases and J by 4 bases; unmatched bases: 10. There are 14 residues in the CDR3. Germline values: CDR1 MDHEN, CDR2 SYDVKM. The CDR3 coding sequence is TGTGCCAGCATCCCCGGGGGGTTGGGGTACGAGCAGTACTTC. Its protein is CASIPGGLGYEQYF.

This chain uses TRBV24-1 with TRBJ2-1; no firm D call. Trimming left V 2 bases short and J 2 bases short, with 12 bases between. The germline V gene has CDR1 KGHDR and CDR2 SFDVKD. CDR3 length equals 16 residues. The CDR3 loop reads CATSDSFGFAYNEQFF. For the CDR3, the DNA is TGTGCCACCAGTGATTCCTTTGGCTTCGCCTACAATGAGCAGTTCTTC.

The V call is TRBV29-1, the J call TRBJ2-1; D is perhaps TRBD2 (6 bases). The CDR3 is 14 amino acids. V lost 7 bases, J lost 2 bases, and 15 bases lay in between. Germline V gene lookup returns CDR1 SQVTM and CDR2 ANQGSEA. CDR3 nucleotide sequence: TGCAGCGCCGGAGGCGGGGCTACCTACAATGAGCAGTTCTTC. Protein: CSAGGGATYNEQFF.

The CDR3: CAWSGQGGGNTIYF. The DNA of the CDR3 is TGTGCCTGGAGTGGTCAGGGGGGAGGAAACACCATATATTTT. The chain links TRBV30 to TRBJ1-3; 7 bases are shared with TRBD1. J was trimmed by 4 bases and V by 1 base; bases with no gene match: 4. Germline V gene lookup returns CDR1 GTSNPN and CDR2 SVGIG (reference sequence). The CDR3 is 14 residues long.

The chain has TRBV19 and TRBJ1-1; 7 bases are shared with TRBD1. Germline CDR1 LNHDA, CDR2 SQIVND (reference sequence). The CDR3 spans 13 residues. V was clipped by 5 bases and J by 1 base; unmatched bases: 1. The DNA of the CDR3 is TGTGCCAGTAGTGGGACAGCGAACACTGAAGCTTTCTTT. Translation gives CASSGTANTEAFF.

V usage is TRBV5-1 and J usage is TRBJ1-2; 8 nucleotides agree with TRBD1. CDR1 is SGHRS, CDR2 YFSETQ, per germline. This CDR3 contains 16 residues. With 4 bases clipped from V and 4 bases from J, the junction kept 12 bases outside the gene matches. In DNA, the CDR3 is TGCGCCAGCAGCCCCCCAGGTGGACAGGGCCTCTATGGCTACACCTTC. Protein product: CASSPPGGQGLYGYTF.

CDR3 residues: CASSQDRDGGDTEAFF. The CDR3 DNA sequence: TGTGCCAGCAGTCAAGACAGGGATGGCGGCGACACTGAAGCTTTCTTT. The chain is built from TRBV6-2 or TRBV6-3 and TRBJ1-1; 7 bases map to TRBD1. The germline V gene encodes CDR1 MNHEY and CDR2 SVGEGT. This CDR3 has 16 residues. V lost 5 bases to trimming and J lost 3 bases; unmatched junction nucleotides: 12.

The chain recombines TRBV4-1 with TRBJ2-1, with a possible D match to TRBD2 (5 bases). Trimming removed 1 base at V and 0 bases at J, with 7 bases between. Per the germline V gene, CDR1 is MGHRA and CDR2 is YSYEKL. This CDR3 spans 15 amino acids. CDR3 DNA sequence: TGCGCCAGCAGCCAAGGTGGGAGCTCCTACAATGAGCAGTTCTTC. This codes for CASSQGGSSYNEQFF.

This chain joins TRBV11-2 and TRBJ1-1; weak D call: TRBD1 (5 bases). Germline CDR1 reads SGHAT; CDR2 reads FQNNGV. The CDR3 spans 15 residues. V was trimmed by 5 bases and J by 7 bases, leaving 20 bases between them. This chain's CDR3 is CASSRGGGARGEAFF. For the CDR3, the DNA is TGTGCCAGCAGCCGAGGAGGAGGGGCGCGGGGTGAAGCTTTCTTT.

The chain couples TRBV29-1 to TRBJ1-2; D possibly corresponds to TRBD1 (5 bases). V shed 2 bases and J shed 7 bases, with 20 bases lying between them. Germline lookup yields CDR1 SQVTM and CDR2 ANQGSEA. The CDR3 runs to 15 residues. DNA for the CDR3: TGCAGCGTTGAAAAGGCGACAGTCCCCAATCTTGGCTACACCTTC. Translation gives CSVEKATVPNLGYTF.

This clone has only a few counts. Here the CDR3 reads CASSWQTGTGELFF. DNA for the CDR3: TGTGCCAGCAGCTGGCAGACAGGAACCGGGGAGCTGTTTTTT. The rearrangement joins TRBV11-2 to TRBJ2-2, with D perhaps TRBD1 (6 bases). The CDR3 is 14 residues long. Germline assignment: CDR1 SGHAT and CDR2 FQNNGV. Between the trimmed V and J ends, which lost 4 bases and 5 bases, there was a span of 11 bases.

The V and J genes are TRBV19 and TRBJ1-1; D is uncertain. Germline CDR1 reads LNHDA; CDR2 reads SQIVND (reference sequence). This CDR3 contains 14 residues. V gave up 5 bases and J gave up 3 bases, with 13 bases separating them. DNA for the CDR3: TGTGCCAGTAGTGCCTTAATCGTAGACACTGAAGCTTTCTTT. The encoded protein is CASSALIVDTEAFF.

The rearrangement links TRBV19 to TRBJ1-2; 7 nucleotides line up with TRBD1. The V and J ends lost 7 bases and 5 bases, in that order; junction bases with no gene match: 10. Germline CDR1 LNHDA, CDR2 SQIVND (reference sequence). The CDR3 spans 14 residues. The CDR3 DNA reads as TGTGCCAGTACCCCTAAAGGGGGCTTGTATGGCTACACCTTC. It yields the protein CASTPKGGLYGYTF.

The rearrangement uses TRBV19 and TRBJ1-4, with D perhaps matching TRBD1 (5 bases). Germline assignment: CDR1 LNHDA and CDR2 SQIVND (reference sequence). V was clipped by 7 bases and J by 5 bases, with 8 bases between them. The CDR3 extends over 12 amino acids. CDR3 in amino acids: CASNRLNEKLFF. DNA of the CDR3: TGTGCCAGTAACAGGCTAAATGAAAAACTGTTTTTT.

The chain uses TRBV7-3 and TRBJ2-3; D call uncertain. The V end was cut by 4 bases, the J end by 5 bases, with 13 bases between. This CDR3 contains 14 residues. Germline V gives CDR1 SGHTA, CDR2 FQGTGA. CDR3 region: CASSSYGSEDTQYF. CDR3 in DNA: TGTGCCAGCAGCTCATACGGCAGCGAAGATACGCAGTATTTT.

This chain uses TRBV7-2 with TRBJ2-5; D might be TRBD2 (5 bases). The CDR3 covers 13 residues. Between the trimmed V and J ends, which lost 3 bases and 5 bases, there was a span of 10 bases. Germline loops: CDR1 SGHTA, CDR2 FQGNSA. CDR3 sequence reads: CASSFMGGETQYF. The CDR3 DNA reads TGTGCCAGCAGCTTTATGGGCGGGGAGACCCAGTACTTC. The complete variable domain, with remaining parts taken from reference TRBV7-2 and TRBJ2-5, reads GAGVSQSPSNKVTEKGKDVELRCDPISGHTALYWYRQSLGQGLEFLIYFQGNSAPDKSGLPSDRFSAERTGGSVSTLTIQRTQQEDSAVYLCASSFMGGETQYFGPGTRLLVL.

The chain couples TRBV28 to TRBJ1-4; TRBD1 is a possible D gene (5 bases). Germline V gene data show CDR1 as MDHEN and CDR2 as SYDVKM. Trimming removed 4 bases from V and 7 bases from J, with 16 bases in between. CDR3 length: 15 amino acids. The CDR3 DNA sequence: TGTGCCAGCAGTTCTACCGGGACTCGGGGTGAAAAACTGTTTTTT. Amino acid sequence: CASSSTGTRGEKLFF. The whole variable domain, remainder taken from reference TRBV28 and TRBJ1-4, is DVKVTQSSRYLVKRTGEKVFLECVQDMDHENMFWYRQDPGLGLRLIYFSYDVKMKEKGDIPEGYSVSREKKERFSLILESASTNQTSMYLCASSSTGTRGEKLFFGSGTQLSVL.

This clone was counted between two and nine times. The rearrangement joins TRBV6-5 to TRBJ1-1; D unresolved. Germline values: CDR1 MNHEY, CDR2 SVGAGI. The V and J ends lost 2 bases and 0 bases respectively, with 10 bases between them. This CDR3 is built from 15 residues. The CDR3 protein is CASSYTPLMNTEAFF. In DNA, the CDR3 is TGTGCCAGCAGTTACACTCCCTTAATGAACACTGAAGCTTTCTTT.

The CDR3: CASSPDPGQSYEQYV. CDR3 bases: TGCGCCAGCAGCCCGGATCCTGGACAGTCCTACGAGCAGTACGTC. The V gene is TRBV5-1, the J gene TRBJ2-7; maybe TRBD1 (6 bases). Trimming took 4 bases from V and 1 from J, leaving 15 bases between them. The CDR3 length is 15 residues. The V gene's germline CDR1 is SGHRS and CDR2 YFSETQ.

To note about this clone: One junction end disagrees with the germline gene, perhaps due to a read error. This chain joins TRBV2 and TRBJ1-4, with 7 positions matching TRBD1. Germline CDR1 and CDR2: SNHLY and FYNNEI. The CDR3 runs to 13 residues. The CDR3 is CASKGGYNEKLFF. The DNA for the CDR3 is TGTGCGAGCAAAGGGGGCTATAATGAAAAACTGTTTTTT.